The rows below give T cell receptor beta chains drawn from one sample of a study of blood T cell repertoires in COVID-19. Sequenced by immunoSEQ multiplex PCR; TCRdb stores in-frame clones only, minus some. Here the sample spans 50,000 to 65,000 clones, over 55% being singletons. Sequencing was carried out using peripheral blood. These receptors all come from a woman between 65 and 79 years old with COVID-19, enrolled during active disease. The CDR3 runs from the conserved cysteine through the conserved F or W. A D gene is named only where the DNA matches it firmly. Size tells how often a clone was seen (once, few, many) or the class of an expanded clone, and some rows leave it out.

V gene: TRBV6-2/TRBV6-3; clone size: few; J gene: TRBJ2-5; D gene: TRBD1; CDR3 protein: CASSYSGTGGETQYF; CDR3 DNA: TGTGCCAGCAGTTACTCCGGGACAGGGGGCGAGACCCAGTACTTC
V gene: TRBV29-1; clone size: large; J gene: TRBJ2-1; D gene: TRBD2; CDR3 protein: CSVSGLAGDFYEQFF; CDR3 DNA: TGCAGCGTTTCCGGACTAGCGGGAGACTTCTATGAGCAGTTCTTC
V gene: TRBV19; clone size: few; J gene: TRBJ1-1; D gene: NA; CDR3 protein: CASRESGNTEAFF; CDR3 DNA: TGTGCCAGTAGAGAAAGCGGGAACACTGAAGCTTTCTTT
V gene: TRBV2; clone size: once; J gene: TRBJ1-1; D gene: TRBD1; CDR3 protein: CAGNRGLSTEAFF; CDR3 DNA: TGTGCCGGCAACAGGGGGCTCAGCACTGAAGCTTTCTTT
V gene: TRBV15; clone size: NA; J gene: TRBJ1-1; D gene: TRBD1; CDR3 protein: CATSRDDRGTAEAFF; CDR3 DNA: TGTGCCACCAGCAGAGACGACAGGGGGACTGCTGAAGCTTTCTTT
V gene: TRBV6-7; clone size: NA; J gene: TRBJ1-4; D gene: TRBD1; CDR3 protein: CASSAGGSEKNEKLFF; CDR3 DNA: TGTGCCAGCAGTGCAGGGGGATCGGAAAAGAATGAAAAACTGTTTTTT
V gene: TRBV7-6; clone size: many; J gene: TRBJ1-5; D gene: NA; CDR3 protein: CASSLMGAGNQPQHF; CDR3 DNA: TGTGCCAGCAGCTTAATGGGGGCAGGCAATCAGCCCCAGCATTTT
V gene: TRBV2; clone size: NA; J gene: TRBJ1-2; D gene: NA; CDR3 protein: CASKVLGQTF; CDR3 DNA: TGTGCCAGCAAGGTCTTGGGACAAACCTTC
V gene: TRBV7-2; clone size: NA; J gene: TRBJ1-2; D gene: NA; CDR3 protein: CASSSRQEEDGYTF; CDR3 DNA: TGTGCCAGCAGCTCTAGACAGGAGGAGGATGGCTACACCTTC
V gene: TRBV6-2/TRBV6-3; clone size: NA; J gene: TRBJ2-2; D gene: TRBD2; CDR3 protein: CASSYSSGRVNTGELFF; CDR3 DNA: TGTGCCAGCAGTTACTCCAGCGGGAGGGTGAACACCGGGGAGCTGTTTTTT
V gene: TRBV29-1; clone size: NA; J gene: TRBJ2-2; D gene: TRBD2; CDR3 protein: CSASGGLTGELFF; CDR3 DNA: TGCAGCGCTTCGGGGGGGCTCACCGGGGAGCTGTTTTTT
V gene: TRBV7-3; clone size: once; J gene: TRBJ2-1; D gene: NA; CDR3 protein: CASSLGDNEQFF; CDR3 DNA: TGTGCCAGCAGCTTAGGAGACAATGAGCAGTTCTTC
V gene: TRBV19; clone size: NA; J gene: TRBJ1-3; D gene: TRBD1; CDR3 protein: CASRDRRSSGNTIYF; CDR3 DNA: TGTGCCTCCCGGGACAGGCGTAGCTCTGGAAACACCATATATTTT
V gene: TRBV5-1; clone size: NA; J gene: TRBJ2-5; D gene: TRBD1; CDR3 protein: CASSLGQGATGGETQYF; CDR3 DNA: TGCGCCAGCAGCTTGGGTCAGGGGGCGACGGGTGGAGAGACCCAGTACTTC
V gene: TRBV7-8; clone size: NA; J gene: TRBJ2-1; D gene: TRBD2; CDR3 protein: CASSLLAGLDNEQFF; CDR3 DNA: TGTGCCAGCAGCTTATTAGCGGGTCTGGATAATGAGCAGTTCTTC
V gene: TRBV6-1; clone size: NA; J gene: TRBJ1-2; D gene: NA; CDR3 protein: CANSENIRLFGYTF; CDR3 DNA: TGTGCCAACAGTGAAAACATCCGCCTCTTTGGCTACACCTTC
V gene: TRBV4-1; clone size: NA; J gene: TRBJ2-1; D gene: TRBD2; CDR3 protein: CASTPIRGGRARSEQFF; CDR3 DNA: TGCGCCAGCACCCCCATAAGGGGCGGGAGGGCCCGGAGTGAGCAGTTCTTC
V gene: TRBV4-3; clone size: NA; J gene: TRBJ2-1; D gene: TRBD2; CDR3 protein: CASSQDQTSGSHNEQFF; CDR3 DNA: TGCGCCAGCAGCCAAGATCAAACTAGCGGGAGCCACAATGAGCAGTTCTTC
V gene: TRBV3-1/TRBV3-2; clone size: NA; J gene: TRBJ2-1; D gene: NA; CDR3 protein: CASSPPPSSYNEQFF; CDR3 DNA: TGTGCCAGCAGCCCCCCACCGAGCTCCTACAATGAGCAGTTCTTC
V gene: TRBV18; clone size: NA; J gene: TRBJ2-3; D gene: TRBD1; CDR3 protein: CASSPGTGLTDTQYF; CDR3 DNA: TGTGCCAGCTCACCCGGGACAGGACTCACAGATACGCAGTATTTT
V gene: TRBV5-8; clone size: NA; J gene: TRBJ2-2; D gene: TRBD2; CDR3 protein: CASSPRTSGANTGELFF; CDR3 DNA: TGTGCCAGCAGCCCCCGGACTAGCGGAGCGAACACCGGGGAGCTGTTTTTT
V gene: TRBV9; clone size: NA; J gene: TRBJ2-3; D gene: TRBD2; CDR3 protein: CASSVVHGLAGGADTQYF; CDR3 DNA: TGTGCCAGCAGCGTAGTCCACGGACTAGCGGGGGGCGCAGATACGCAGTATTTT
V gene: TRBV18; clone size: NA; J gene: TRBJ1-4; D gene: NA; CDR3 protein: CASSPQKGAANEKLFF; CDR3 DNA: TGTGCCAGCTCACCACAGAAAGGGGCAGCTAATGAAAAACTGTTTTTT
V gene: TRBV29-1; clone size: NA; J gene: TRBJ2-3; D gene: TRBD2; CDR3 protein: CSVEGTSGIGTDTQYF; CDR3 DNA: TGCAGCGTTGAAGGGACTAGCGGGATTGGAACAGATACGCAGTATTTT
V gene: TRBV5-3; clone size: NA; J gene: TRBJ2-3; D gene: TRBD2; CDR3 protein: CARSLLAGGPGDTQYF; CDR3 DNA: TGTGCCAGAAGCTTACTAGCGGGAGGGCCGGGCGATACGCAGTATTTT
V gene: TRBV9; clone size: NA; J gene: TRBJ2-1; D gene: NA; CDR3 protein: CASSMRLVGEQFF; CDR3 DNA: TGTGCCAGCAGTATGAGACTAGTCGGTGAGCAGTTCTTC
V gene: TRBV7-2; clone size: NA; J gene: TRBJ2-1; D gene: TRBD1; CDR3 protein: CASGTGQLYNEQFF; CDR3 DNA: TGTGCCAGCGGAACGGGACAGCTGTACAATGAGCAGTTCTTC
V gene: TRBV7-2; clone size: NA; J gene: TRBJ2-2; D gene: NA; CDR3 protein: CASSLGGRTWGAGELFF; CDR3 DNA: TGTGCCAGCAGCTTAGGGGGGCGGACTTGGGGCGCCGGGGAGCTGTTTTTT
V gene: TRBV24-1; clone size: NA; J gene: TRBJ2-3; D gene: TRBD1; CDR3 protein: CATSAPGQGPSTDTQYF; CDR3 DNA: TGTGCCACCAGTGCCCCTGGACAGGGGCCGAGCACAGATACGCAGTATTTT
V gene: TRBV4-1; clone size: NA; J gene: TRBJ2-7; D gene: NA; CDR3 protein: CASSQEWTRTLDEQYF; CDR3 DNA: TGCGCCAGCAGCCAAGAATGGACACGGACCTTGGACGAGCAGTACTTC
V gene: TRBV7-2; clone size: NA; J gene: TRBJ2-1; D gene: TRBD2; CDR3 protein: CASSSSALAGWDNEQFF; CDR3 DNA: TGTGCCAGCAGCTCCTCCGCCCTAGCGGGATGGGACAATGAGCAGTTCTTC